The clone carrying this T cell receptor beta chain came up a few times. What it recognizes is unknown. This entry is derived from a study of cytomegalovirus exposure and HLA in healthy donors. The PCR made use of 60 Vbeta and 13 Jbeta primers. Profiling relied on immunoSEQ multiplex PCR, and the TCRdb table lists in-frame clones only, not all of them. The data show 150,000 to 200,000 clones, with 80% seen just once and around 5.4% held by the top ten. Broader study findings: Later analysis identified a missense DCLRE1C variant that was linked to TCR beta V- and J-gene trimming. Highly shared sequence variants in one cluster were likely a sequencing artifact. The sole available immune exposure information was CMV serostatus. The study labeled 164 TCR beta chains cytomegalovirus-associated.

Germline V lookup: CDR1 MNHNS, CDR2 SASEGT. The length of the CDR3 is 15 residues. Trimming removed 1 base from V and 1 base from J, with 10 bases in between. The sequence was obtained from a man aged 40-50 years in good health and CMV-seronegative. The V call is TRBV6-1, the J call TRBJ1-1; D gene unclear. Material: PBMCs. CDR3 sequence (DNA): TGTGCCAGCAGTGAAGGAGGCCCGAGGAACACTGAAGCTTTCTTT. Its protein is CASSEGGPRNTEAFF.